These 24 T cell receptor beta chains share one sample of origin, sequenced in a study of cytomegalovirus exposure and HLA in healthy donors. PCR amplification relied on 60 Vbeta primers (plus 13 Jbeta primers). Generated by immunoSEQ multiplex PCR, the TCRdb table keeps only in-frame clones and is missing some. Here the sample spans 130,000 or so clones, roughly 75% being singletons. The sequencing sample was made of PBMCs. The receptors shown here come from a man aged 25-45 years in good health and CMV-seronegative.

This sequence joins TRBV6-1 and TRBJ1-5; D possibly corresponds to TRBD1 (5 bases). Germline CDR1 is MNHNS and CDR2 is SASEGT. Trimming cost V 0 bases and J 8 bases, with 17 bases left between them. This CDR3 spans 16 amino acids. CDR3 DNA sequence: TGTGCCAGCAGTGAAGCGGGGCGGGGTTTTACGGAGCCCCAGCATTTT. It yields the protein CASSEAGRGFTEPQHF.

This clone was found once. The J gene is TRBJ2-2, the V gene TRBV7-9, with D perhaps TRBD2 (5 bases). The CDR3 extends over 16 amino acids. Germline CDR1 reads SEHNR; CDR2 reads FQNEAQ (reference sequence). V was trimmed by 5 bases and J by 1 base, leaving 14 bases between them. The CDR3 nucleotides read TGTGCCAGCAGCCCTGGCTCGAGCGGGAACACCGGGGAGCTGTTTTTT. It codes for CASSPGSSGNTGELFF.

The rearrangement joins TRBV11-2 to TRBJ1-5, with a possible D match to TRBD1 (6 bases). V lost 5 bases to trimming and J lost 6 bases, with 14 bases between them. There are 14 residues in the CDR3. Germline V lookup: CDR1 SGHAT, CDR2 FQNNGV. CDR3 DNA sequence: TGTGCCAGCAGCCGAGGGGGGGGCCTTCAGCCCCAGCATTTT. Amino acid sequence: CASSRGGGLQPQHF.

The rearrangement links TRBV2 to TRBJ2-1, with TRBD1 matching 8 bases. Unmatched junction bases numbered 12, after V lost 8 bases and J lost 9 bases. This CDR3 region has 14 residues. CDR1 SNHLY and CDR2 FYNNEI come from the germline V gene. The CDR3 spells CASSGRTGYAEQFF. CDR3 nucleotide sequence: TGTGCCAGCTCTGGCAGGACAGGGTACGCTGAGCAGTTCTTC.

This clone was detected a few times. CDR3 region: CATTGGTEAFF. The CDR3, as DNA: TGTGCCACTACAGGGGGCACTGAAGCTTTCTTT. The chain links TRBV10-3 to TRBJ1-1; TRBD1 matches at 8 bases. Germline CDR1 ENHRY, CDR2 SYGVKD. This CDR3 is built from 11 residues. J lost 4 bases, V lost 10 bases, and 2 bases had no gene match.

A few counts support this clone. V usage is TRBV6-5 and J usage is TRBJ1-2; D is undetermined. Germline V CDR1 and CDR2: MNHEY, SVGAGI. This CDR3 region has 14 residues. V was clipped by 8 bases and J by 6 bases, with 19 bases between them. The CDR3 DNA reads as TGTGCCAGCCACCCCTCAGGAGGGATCCATGGCTACACCTTC. Residues: CASHPSGGIHGYTF.

This clone has just a few counts. This chain links TRBV4-3 with TRBJ2-7; TRBD2 aligns across 8 bases. The V gene's germline CDR1 is LGHNA and CDR2 YSLEER. The CDR3 runs to 18 residues. With 1 base clipped from V and 6 bases from J, the junction kept 17 bases outside the gene matches. CDR3 sequence reads: CASSQVLAPGLGGFEQYF. CDR3 sequence (DNA): TGCGCCAGCAGCCAAGTACTTGCTCCGGGACTAGGGGGTTTCGAGCAGTACTTC.

The chain combines TRBV5-1 with TRBJ2-4; D is possibly TRBD2 (5 bases). From germline, CDR1 is SGHRS and CDR2 YFSETQ. Trimming removed 2 bases from V and 3 bases from J, with 18 bases in between. The CDR3 totals 17 residues. The CDR3 reads CASSFFLALGGKNIQYF. The CDR3 region has the DNA TGCGCCAGCAGCTTCTTTCTAGCTCTAGGAGGCAAAAACATTCAGTACTTC.

V and J are TRBV30 and TRBJ2-5, with TRBD1 as a possible D gene (5 bases). From germline, CDR1 is GTSNPN and CDR2 SVGIG (reference sequence). Trimming took 0 bases from V and 5 from J, leaving 16 bases between them. The CDR3 is 15 amino acids. The CDR3 region has the DNA TGTGCCTGGAGTGTACAATGGGTAGGGGTCGAGACCCAGTACTTC. Protein product: CAWSVQWVGVETQYF.

This clone was found once. As DNA, the CDR3 is TGTGCCAGCAGTGACTCGAATGAGGGGGCGGACTACACCTTC. Translation: CASSDSNEGADYTF. The V and J genes are TRBV6-4 and TRBJ1-2; 7 positions agree with TRBD1. The CDR3 is made up of 14 amino acids. Germline CDR1 MRHNA, CDR2 SNTAGT. The ends lost 0 bases at V and 10 bases at J; junction bases unmatched: 8.

The chain couples TRBV4-1 to TRBJ1-2; D unresolved. CDR1 and CDR2 from the germline V gene are MGHRA and YSYEKL. Between the trimmed V and J ends, which lost 2 bases and 8 bases, there was a span of 18 bases. This CDR3 is built from 15 residues. The chain's CDR3 is CASSQSLNREDGYTF. The CDR3 nucleotides are TGCGCCAGCAGCCAATCCCTTAATCGGGAGGACGGCTACACCTTC.

This clone has just a few counts. The chain employs TRBV6-5 and TRBJ2-1; 9 bases fit TRBD1. Germline values: CDR1 MNHEY, CDR2 SVGAGI. Trimming took 7 bases from V and 2 from J; bases not matched to a gene: 6. This CDR3 is built from 15 residues. This CDR3 reads CASIKGQGPYNEQFF. The CDR3 nucleotides are TGTGCCAGCATTAAGGGACAGGGCCCCTACAATGAGCAGTTCTTC.

The V and J genes are TRBV6-6 and TRBJ2-1; 11 bases map to TRBD2. The V gene end was trimmed by 0 bases and the J gene end by 7 bases; junction bases not matched to a gene: 5. Germline lookup yields CDR1 MNHNY and CDR2 SVGAGI (reference sequence). There are 16 residues in the CDR3. Here the CDR3 reads CASSYSGSGGGNEQFF. CDR3 DNA: TGTGCCAGCAGTTACTCGGGTAGCGGGGGGGGGAATGAGCAGTTCTTC.

The J gene is TRBJ2-2, the V gene TRBV7-2; D possibly corresponds to TRBD2 (6 bases). Trimming pared 3 bases from V and 5 bases from J, leaving 16 bases between. Germline-derived CDR1 and CDR2 are SGHTA and FQGNSA. The CDR3 sequence is 16 residues long. CDR3 sequence reads: CASSFHGSGRTGELFF. The CDR3 region has the DNA TGTGCCAGCAGCTTTCATGGTTCAGGGAGGACCGGGGAGCTGTTTTTT.

This chain uses TRBV19 with TRBJ1-5; 9 positions match TRBD1. V dropped 7 bases and J dropped 3; count of bases not matched to a gene: 10. This CDR3 is built from 16 residues. Germline V lookup: CDR1 LNHDA, CDR2 SQIVND (reference sequence). DNA of the CDR3: TGTGCCAGTAACGACAGGGGGAAGGGTATCAATCAGCCCCAGCATTTT. Protein sequence: CASNDRGKGINQPQHF.

The gene calls are TRBV18 and TRBJ2-7, with D possibly matching TRBD1 (6 bases). CDR3 length equals 14 residues. Germline lookup yields CDR1 KGHSH and CDR2 LQKENI. V was cut by 3 bases and J by 4 bases, with 13 bases left in between. Here the CDR3 reads CASSPPGHLYEQYF. CDR3 bases: TGTGCCAGCTCACCTCCGGGACACCTATACGAGCAGTACTTC.

The genes are TRBV18 and TRBJ2-1; 8 bases fit TRBD2. The germline gives CDR1 KGHSH, CDR2 LQKENI. V was pared by 3 bases and J by 5 bases, with 6 bases of the junction left unmatched. There are 15 residues in the CDR3. CDR3 region: CASSPSGLVHNEQFF. The CDR3 bases are TGTGCCAGCTCACCCTCGGGACTAGTCCACAATGAGCAGTTCTTC.

This chain joins TRBV5-1 and TRBJ2-7; 10 nucleotides match TRBD2. CDR1 is SGHRS and CDR2 is YFSETQ in the germline V gene. CDR3 length equals 16 residues. Unmatched junction bases numbered 11, after V lost 1 base and J lost 7 bases. CDR3 coding DNA: TGCGCCAGCAGCTTGTCATCGGGACTAGCGATTGGAGAGCAGTACTTC. Translating gives CASSLSSGLAIGEQYF. Full variable domain (missing parts from reference TRBV5-1 and TRBJ2-7): KAGVTQTPRYLIKTRGQQVTLSCSPISGHRSVSWYQQTPGQGLQFLFEYFSETQRNKGNFPGRFSGRQFSNSRSEMNVSTLELGDSALYLCASSLSSGLAIGEQYFGPGTRLTVT.

The chain is built from TRBV14 and TRBJ2-1; 7 positions match TRBD2. V was clipped by 2 bases and J by 4 bases; unmatched bases: 8. This CDR3 comprises 16 residues. CDR1 is SGHDN and CDR2 is FVKESK in the germline V gene. The CDR3, as DNA: TGTGCCAGCAGCCAATTCGGGTCGGGGGGTTACAATGAGCAGTTCTTC. Translated: CASSQFGSGGYNEQFF.

J is TRBJ2-1 and V is TRBV4-3, with 8 positions matching TRBD2. CDR1 is LGHNA, CDR2 YSLEER, per germline. Germline trimming cut 0 bases from V and 4 bases from J; bases unmatched to any gene: 2. This CDR3 region has 15 residues. The CDR3 nucleotides are TGCGCCAGCAGCCAAGATGGGACTAGGTACAATGAGCAGTTCTTC. Encoded protein: CASSQDGTRYNEQFF.

V and J are TRBV28 and TRBJ1-2, with TRBD1 as a possible D gene (5 bases). This CDR3 is 12 amino acids long. V lost 6 bases, J lost 3 bases, and 8 bases lay in between. Germline V gene data show CDR1 as MDHEN and CDR2 as SYDVKM. CDR3 sequence: CASRRQYYGYTF. CDR3 DNA sequence: TGTGCCAGCAGGCGACAGTACTATGGCTACACCTTC.

The chain combines TRBV7-2 with TRBJ1-5; D is possibly TRBD1 (6 bases). Trimming removed 3 bases at V and 2 bases at J, with 11 bases between. CDR1 and CDR2 from the germline V gene are SGHTA and FQGNSA. This CDR3 is built from 15 residues. Here the CDR3 DNA reads TGTGCCAGCAGCTTTTCACAGGGAGGCAATCAGCCCCAGCATTTT. Translated: CASSFSQGGNQPQHF.

The V call is TRBV10-3, the J call TRBJ1-2, with D tentatively TRBD1 (5 bases). The CDR3 length is 15 residues. V lost 2 bases to trimming and J lost 3 bases, with 13 bases between them. Germline lookup yields CDR1 ENHRY and CDR2 SYGVKD. CDR3 bases: TGTGCCATCAGTGAGGCCGGGGGGTCGGACTATGGCTACACCTTC. Translation: CAISEAGGSDYGYTF.

The chain recombines TRBV27 with TRBJ1-2; 9 bases align to TRBD1. Germline V gene sequence: CDR1 MNHEY, CDR2 SMNVEV (reference sequence). V trimming: 1 base; J trimming: 7 bases; junction bases outside the gene matches: 4. This CDR3 comprises 14 residues. The CDR3 sequence: CASSLLQGASGYTF. CDR3 nucleotides: TGTGCCAGCAGTTTATTACAGGGGGCATCTGGCTACACCTTC.